The 15 T cell receptor beta chains below all came from one sample that was sequenced in a study of blood T cells in healthy people across ages. Alongside a J-beta primer mix, a sample-barcoded 5' primer served in a second PCR lasting about 7 to 11 cycles. Each CDR3 protein gets one entry after TCRdb re-called the 5' RACE reads with MiXCR. Among more than 750,000 distinct CDR3 sequences, approximately 32% were seen once, and the ten largest hold 10%. The same data also went into a second study, on T cells of mothers and their children.

The sequenced sample was blood. The receptor set was obtained from a woman aged 40 to 50 in good health.

This clonotype showed up just a few times. The chain joins TRBV7-2 to TRBJ1-1; TRBD1 might be the D (5 bases). Germline V gene data show CDR1 as SGHTA and CDR2 as FQGNSA. V lost 6 bases, J lost 1 base, and 18 bases lay in between. CDR3 length: 16 residues. Here the CDR3 DNA reads TGTGCCAGCAGTTCAGAGCGATATAGGGGGAACACTGAAGCTTTCTTT. Translated: CASSSERYRGNTEAFF.

This clonotype was detected only a few times. This rearrangement joins TRBV21-1 to TRBJ2-5; the D call TRBD2 from the table was never checked on the DNA. TRBV21-1 is a documented pseudogene. The CDR3 is 15 amino acids. In DNA form, the CDR3 reads TGTGCCAGCAGCAAAAGGATGTCGGGGAGTGAGACCCAGTACTTC. It translates to CASSKRMSGSETQYF.

This clonotype came up a few times. This sequence joins TRBV20-1 and TRBJ1-5, with unresolved D. CDR3 length: 13 residues. CDR1 and CDR2 (germline): DFQATT, SNEGSKA (reference sequence). V was cut by 8 bases and J by 2 bases, with 13 bases left in between. CDR3 nucleotides: TGCAGTCCCGGCCAGGTGGGCAATCAGCCCCAGCATTTT. Protein: CSPGQVGNQPQHF.

V is TRBV9 and J is TRBJ1-6; D perhaps matches TRBD1 (5 bases). Germline V lookup: CDR1 SGDLS, CDR2 YYNGEE. Trimming stripped 0 bases from V and 10 bases from J, with 17 bases between. CDR3 length equals 16 residues. In DNA, the CDR3 is TGTGCCAGCAGCGTAGAGGCTCAGGGTTGGGGCTCACCCCTCCACTTT. Translating it yields CASSVEAQGWGSPLHF.

Concerning this clonotype: At one end the junction does not follow the germline gene, possibly because of a read error. The rearrangement uses TRBV27 and TRBJ2-3; no clear D gene. CDR3 length equals 16 residues. Germline-derived CDR1 and CDR2 are MNHEY and SMNVEV (reference sequence). The CDR3 nucleotides are TGTACCAGCAGTCCCGCCCGACTCAAAAGCACAGATACGCAGTATTTT. The encoded protein is CTSSPARLKSTDTQYF.

This clonotype has ten or more counts. This rearrangement joins TRBV6-2 or TRBV6-3 to TRBJ1-2; TRBD1 might be the D (6 bases). The V end was cut by 1 base, the J end by 7 bases, with 19 bases between. The CDR3 totals 16 residues. Per the germline V gene, CDR1 is MNHEY and CDR2 is SVGEGT. This CDR3 is CASSYWRGIQYSGYTF. Written as DNA, the CDR3 is TGTGCCAGCAGTTACTGGAGGGGGATTCAATACAGTGGCTACACCTTC.

To note about this clonotype: A much bigger clone sits one base away, suggesting this may be a read error. The chain recombines TRBV3-1 with TRBJ2-5; 11 bases fit TRBD2. The CDR3 is made up of 17 amino acids. After removal of 0 bases from V and 11 bases from J, the junction contained 14 bases not matched to a gene. Looked up from germline, CDR1 is LGHDT and CDR2 is YNNKEL (reference sequence). CDR3 protein: CASSQEPGLAVYNEQYF. In DNA form, the CDR3 reads TGTGCCAGCAGCCAAGAACCGGGACTAGCGGTATACAATGAGCAGTACTTC.

The J gene is TRBJ1-2, the V gene TRBV2; D ambiguous. The germline gives CDR1 SNHLY, CDR2 FYNNEI. The CDR3 contains 13 residues. V lost 10 bases and J lost 2, with 14 bases in between. The CDR3 nucleotides are TGTGCCATTAAAACTGGGGTGAACTATGGCTACACCTTC. Translation: CAIKTGVNYGYTF.

A few counts support this clonotype. The chain carries TRBV7-2 and TRBJ1-5, with 7 bases aligning to TRBD1. J gave up 2 bases and V 5 bases, and 15 bases lay outside the gene matches. Germline V lookup: CDR1 SGHTA, CDR2 FQGNSA. The CDR3 sequence is 18 residues long. The CDR3 spells CASSLVAGGANGNQPQHF. CDR3 DNA: TGTGCCAGCAGCCTAGTGGCAGGGGGTGCAAATGGCAATCAGCCCCAGCATTTT.

As to this clonotype: Since a much larger clone is just one base distant, this may be a read error. The chain recombines TRBV6-2 or TRBV6-3 with TRBJ1-2; D not resolved. The CDR3 is made up of 11 amino acids. Germline V CDR1 and CDR2: MNHEY, SVGEGT. With 9 bases removed from V and 8 bases from J, the gap between germline ends came to 13 bases. The CDR3 DNA reads as TGTGCCAGGAGCCCCGATGTGGGCTACACCTTC. Its translation: CARSPDVGYTF.

For this clonotype: The germline gene is not matched at one end of the junction; a read error may be the cause. The chain couples TRBV3-1 to TRBJ2-3; D gene uncertain. CDR3 length: 12 residues. Germline V CDR1 and CDR2: LGHDT, YNNKEL (reference sequence). The CDR3 sequence: CASSLPGDTQCF. The CDR3, as DNA: TGTGCCAGCAGCCTTCCCGGAGATACGCAGTGTTTT.

The chain employs TRBV29-1 and TRBJ1-2, with TRBD1 identical over 7 bases. V was pared by 3 bases and J by 6 bases, with 7 bases of the junction left unmatched. The germline gives CDR1 SQVTM, CDR2 ANQGSEA. This CDR3 spans 13 amino acids. The CDR3 loop is CSVEVDRTDGYTF. CDR3 DNA sequence: TGCAGCGTTGAGGTGGACAGGACGGATGGCTACACCTTC.

The V gene is TRBV6-5, the J gene TRBJ2-4; 10 nucleotides align to TRBD2. V was clipped by 6 bases and J by 13 bases; unmatched bases: 12. Germline assignment: CDR1 MNHEY and CDR2 SVGAGI. The CDR3 runs 14 residues. The CDR3 nucleotides are TGTGCCAGCAGCCCCCTAGCTAGCGGGGGAGAGCAGTACTTC. Its translation: CASSPLASGGEQYF.

The CDR3 reads CASRTAIYGYTF. The CDR3 bases are TGTGCCAGCAGGACAGCCATCTATGGCTACACCTTC. V usage is TRBV28 and J usage is TRBJ1-2; TRBD1 might be the D (5 bases). The CDR3 runs to 12 residues. From germline, CDR1 is MDHEN and CDR2 SYDVKM. V shed 6 bases and J shed 4 bases, with 9 bases lying between them.

Details on this clonotype: The germline gene is not matched at one end of the junction; a read error may be the cause. Here the CDR3 DNA reads TGTGCCAGCAGCGGGGGGACAAGGCACCATGAGACCCAGTACTTC. Its protein is CASSGGTRHHETQYF. V is TRBV11-2 and J is TRBJ2-5; D tentatively reads TRBD1 or TRBD2 (6 bases each). The CDR3 sequence is 15 residues long. The germline V gene has CDR1 SGHAT and CDR2 FQNNGV.